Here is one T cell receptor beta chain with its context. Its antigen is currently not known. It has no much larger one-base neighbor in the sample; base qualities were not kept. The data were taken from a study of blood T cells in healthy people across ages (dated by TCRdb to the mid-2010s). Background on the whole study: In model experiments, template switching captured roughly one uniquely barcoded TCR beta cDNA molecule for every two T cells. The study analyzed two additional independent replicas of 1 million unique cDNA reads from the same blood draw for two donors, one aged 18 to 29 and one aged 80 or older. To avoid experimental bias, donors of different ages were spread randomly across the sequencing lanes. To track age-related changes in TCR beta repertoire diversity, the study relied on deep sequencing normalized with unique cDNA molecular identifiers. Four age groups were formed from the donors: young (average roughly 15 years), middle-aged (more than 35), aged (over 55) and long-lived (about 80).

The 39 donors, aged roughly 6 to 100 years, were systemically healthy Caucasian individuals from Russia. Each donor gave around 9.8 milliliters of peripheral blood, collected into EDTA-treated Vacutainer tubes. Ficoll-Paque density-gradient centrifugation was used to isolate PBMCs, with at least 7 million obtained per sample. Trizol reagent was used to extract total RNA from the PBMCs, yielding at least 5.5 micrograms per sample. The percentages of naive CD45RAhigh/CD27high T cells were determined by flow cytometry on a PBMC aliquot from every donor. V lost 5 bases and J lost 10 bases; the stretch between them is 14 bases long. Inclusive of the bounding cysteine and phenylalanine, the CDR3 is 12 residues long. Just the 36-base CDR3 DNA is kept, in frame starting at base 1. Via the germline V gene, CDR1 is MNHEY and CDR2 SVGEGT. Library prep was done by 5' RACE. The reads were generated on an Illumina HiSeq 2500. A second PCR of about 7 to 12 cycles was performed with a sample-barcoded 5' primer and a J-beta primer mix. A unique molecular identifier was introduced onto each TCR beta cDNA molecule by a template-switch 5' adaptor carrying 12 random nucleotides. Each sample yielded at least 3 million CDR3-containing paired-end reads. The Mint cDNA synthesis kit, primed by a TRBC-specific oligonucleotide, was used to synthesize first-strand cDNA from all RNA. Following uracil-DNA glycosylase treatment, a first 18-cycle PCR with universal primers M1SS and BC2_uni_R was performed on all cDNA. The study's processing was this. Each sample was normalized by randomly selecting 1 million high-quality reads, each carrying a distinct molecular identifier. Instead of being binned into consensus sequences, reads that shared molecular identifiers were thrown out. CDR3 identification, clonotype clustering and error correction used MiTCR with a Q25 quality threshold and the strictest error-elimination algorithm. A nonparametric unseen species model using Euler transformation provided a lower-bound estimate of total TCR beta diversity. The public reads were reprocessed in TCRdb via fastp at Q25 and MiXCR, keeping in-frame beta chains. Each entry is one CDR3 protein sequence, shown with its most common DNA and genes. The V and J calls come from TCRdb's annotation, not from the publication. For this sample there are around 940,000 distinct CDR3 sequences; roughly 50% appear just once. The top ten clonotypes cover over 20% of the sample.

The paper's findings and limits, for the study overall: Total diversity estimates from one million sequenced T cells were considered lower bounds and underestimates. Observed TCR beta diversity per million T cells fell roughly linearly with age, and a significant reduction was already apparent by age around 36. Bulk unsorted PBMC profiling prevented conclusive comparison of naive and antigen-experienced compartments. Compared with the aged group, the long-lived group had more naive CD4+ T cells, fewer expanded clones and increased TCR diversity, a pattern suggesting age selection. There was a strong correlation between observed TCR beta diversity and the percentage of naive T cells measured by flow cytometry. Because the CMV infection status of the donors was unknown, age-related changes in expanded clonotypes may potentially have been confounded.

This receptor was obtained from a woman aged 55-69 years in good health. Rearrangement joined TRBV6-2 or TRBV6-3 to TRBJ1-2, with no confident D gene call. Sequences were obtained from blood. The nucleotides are TGTGCCAGCAGTCGTCTTGGGCATGACTACACCTTC. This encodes CASSRLGHDYTF.